These T cell receptor beta chains were read from a single sample in a study of T cell changes during pregnancy in multiple sclerosis. Generated by immunoSEQ multiplex PCR, the TCRdb table keeps only in-frame clones and is missing some. The data contain just under 80,000 clones, 90% to 95% of them singletons. This material consisted of peripheral blood, taken in the second trimester of pregnancy. These receptors all come from a female donor in good health, enrolled as a control in a pregnancy study. Each CDR3 is given with its conserved first and last residue. Only part of the rows carry a size: once, few, many, or a class if the clone is expanded.

>TRBV7-2|.|TRBJ1-2|14
CASSFGTGDYGYTF
>TRBV9|.|TRBJ1-5|14
CASSVGGKDQPQHF
>TRBV7-2|.|TRBJ1-2|17
CASSPEGGTDSNYGYTF
>TRBV7-9|.|TRBJ1-4|16
CASSLGGGTTNEKLFF
>TRBV2|.|TRBJ1-5|15
CASSLQGGGNQPQHF
>TRBV6-5|.|TRBJ2-7|14
CASRGTGGFYEQYF
>TRBV4-3|.|TRBJ1-2|15
CASSQDRTPSYGYTF
>TRBV30|.|TRBJ1-3|14
CAWDRLSSGNTIYF
>TRBV14|.|TRBJ1-1|15
CASSQGRGRRTEAFF
>TRBV7-9|.|TRBJ2-7|15
CASSSRLAGGSEQYF
>TRBV7-9|.|TRBJ2-5|14
CASSAELRVQTQYF
>TRBV14|.|TRBJ1-1|15
CASSLTGGLNTEAFF
>TRBV7-2|.|TRBJ2-3|16
CASSADGGAVTDTQYF
>TRBV15|.|TRBJ1-3|17
CATSRGTGTNSGNTIYF
>TRBV27|.|TRBJ2-7|15
CASSFRRSLLDEQYF
>TRBV9|few|TRBJ2-3|16
CASSERTGGVTDTQYF
>TRBV7-2|.|TRBJ2-7|15
CASSSLAGLSYEQYF
>TRBV4-3|.|TRBJ1-2|14
CASSQDRGRYGYTF
>TRBV6-1|few|TRBJ2-7|14
CASTVGGRGYEQYF
>TRBV19|few|TRBJ2-5|16
CASSIALTRSQETQYF
>TRBV19|.|TRBJ1-3|15
CASSIQPRAGNTIYF
>TRBV19|.|TRBJ2-7|16
CASSLRRQGTSYEQYF
>TRBV29-1|.|TRBJ1-1|12
CSVNRADTEAFF
>TRBV15|.|TRBJ1-1|15
CATSSPGQGATEAFF
>TRBV12-5|.|TRBJ1-1|15
CASGLGTGWDTEAFF
>TRBV9|.|TRBJ2-3|19
CASSVELTLGGGPADTQYF
>TRBV7-2|.|TRBJ2-2|15
CASSSALAGAGELFF
>TRBV9|.|TRBJ1-1|18
CASSVEGYLRQSNTEAFF
>TRBV9|.|TRBJ1-3|15
CASSESGYSGNTIYF
>TRBV11-3|.|TRBJ2-2|16
CASSPPAGENTGELFF
>TRBV19|once|TRBJ1-3|16
CASSIHRVASGNTIYF
>TRBV6-5|.|TRBJ1-2|15
CASRDTAGTGGGYTF
>TRBV6-1|once|TRBJ2-7|14
CASSEAGVGYEQYF
>TRBV5-1|.|TRBJ1-6|14
CASSLQGGNSPLHF
>TRBV10-3|.|TRBJ1-6|14
CAISDNFENSPLHF
>TRBV7-2|.|TRBJ1-2|15
CASSFNGQGNYGYTF
>TRBV7-3|.|TRBJ2-3|12
CASSYESDTQYF
>TRBV19|.|TRBJ1-4|14
CASSIFPVREKLFF
>TRBV4-2|.|TRBJ2-3|14
CASSQGRDLDTQYF
>TRBV7-9|.|TRBJ1-5|14
CASSLGAAGGPQHF
>TRBV9|once|TRBJ1-2|16
CASSSPEGQGSYGYTF